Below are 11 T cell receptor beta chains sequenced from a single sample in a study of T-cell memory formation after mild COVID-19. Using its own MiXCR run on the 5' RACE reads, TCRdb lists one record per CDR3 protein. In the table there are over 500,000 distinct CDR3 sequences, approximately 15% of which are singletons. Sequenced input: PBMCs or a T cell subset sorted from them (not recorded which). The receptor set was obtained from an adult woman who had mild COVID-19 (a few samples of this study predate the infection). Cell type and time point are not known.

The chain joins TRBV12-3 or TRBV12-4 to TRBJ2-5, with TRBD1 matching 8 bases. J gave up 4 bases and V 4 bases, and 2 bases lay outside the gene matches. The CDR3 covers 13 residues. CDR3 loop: CASSSQGAETQYF. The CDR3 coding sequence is TGTGCCAGCAGTTCCCAGGGGGCAGAGACCCAGTACTTC.

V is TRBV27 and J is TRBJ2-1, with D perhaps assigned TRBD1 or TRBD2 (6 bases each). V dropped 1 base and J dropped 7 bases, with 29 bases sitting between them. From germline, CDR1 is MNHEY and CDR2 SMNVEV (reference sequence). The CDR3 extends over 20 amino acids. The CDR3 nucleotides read TGTGCCAGCAGTTTATTAGGGGGGCGGTGGGCTATACGACGCCGGAATGAGCAGTTCTTC. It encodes CASSLLGGRWAIRRRNEQFF.

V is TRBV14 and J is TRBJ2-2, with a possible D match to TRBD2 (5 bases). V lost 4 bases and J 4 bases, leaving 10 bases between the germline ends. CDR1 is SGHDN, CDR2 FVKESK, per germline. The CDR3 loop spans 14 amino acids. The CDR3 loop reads CASSPRVLTGELFF. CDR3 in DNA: TGTGCCAGCAGCCCGAGGGTCCTCACCGGGGAGCTGTTTTTT. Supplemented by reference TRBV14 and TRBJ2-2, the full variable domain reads EAGVTQFPSHSVIEKGQTVTLRCDPISGHDNLYWYRRVMGKEIKFLLHFVKESKQDESGMPNNRFLAERTGGTYSTLKVQPAELEDSGVYFCASSPRVLTGELFFGEGSRLTVL.

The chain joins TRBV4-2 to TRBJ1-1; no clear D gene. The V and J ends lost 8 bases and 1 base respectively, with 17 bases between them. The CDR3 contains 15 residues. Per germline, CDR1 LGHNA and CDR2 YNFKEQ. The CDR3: CASGPPGRSNTEAFF. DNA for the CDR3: TGTGCCAGCGGACCCCCGGGGAGGTCGAACACTGAAGCTTTCTTT.

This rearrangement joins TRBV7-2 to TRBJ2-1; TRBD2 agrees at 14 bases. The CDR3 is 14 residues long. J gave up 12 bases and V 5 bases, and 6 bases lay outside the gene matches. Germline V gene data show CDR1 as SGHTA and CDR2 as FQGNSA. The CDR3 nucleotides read TGTGCCAGCAGCCCATTCGGACTAGCGGGGGGGCAGTTCTTC. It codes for CASSPFGLAGGQFF.

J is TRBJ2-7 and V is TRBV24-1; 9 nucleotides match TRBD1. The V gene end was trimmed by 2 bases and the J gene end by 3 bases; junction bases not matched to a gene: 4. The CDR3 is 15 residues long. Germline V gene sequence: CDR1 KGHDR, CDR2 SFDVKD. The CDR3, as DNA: TGTGCCACCAGTGATTCGGGACAGGGCCACTACGAGCAGTACTTC. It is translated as CATSDSGQGHYEQYF.

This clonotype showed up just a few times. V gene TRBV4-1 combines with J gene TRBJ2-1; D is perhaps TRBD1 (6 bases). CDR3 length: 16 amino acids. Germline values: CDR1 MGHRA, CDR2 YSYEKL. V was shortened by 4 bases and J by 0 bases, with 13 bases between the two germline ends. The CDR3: CASSPPTGNSYNEQFF. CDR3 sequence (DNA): TGCGCCAGCAGCCCCCCAACAGGGAACTCCTACAATGAGCAGTTCTTC.

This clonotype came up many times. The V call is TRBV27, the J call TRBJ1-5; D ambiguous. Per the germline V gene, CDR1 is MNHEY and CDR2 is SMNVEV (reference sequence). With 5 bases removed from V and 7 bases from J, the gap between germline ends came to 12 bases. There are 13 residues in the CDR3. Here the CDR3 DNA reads TGTGCCAGCAGTCTCGGTGTTTCGCAGCCCCAGCATTTT. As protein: CASSLGVSQPQHF.

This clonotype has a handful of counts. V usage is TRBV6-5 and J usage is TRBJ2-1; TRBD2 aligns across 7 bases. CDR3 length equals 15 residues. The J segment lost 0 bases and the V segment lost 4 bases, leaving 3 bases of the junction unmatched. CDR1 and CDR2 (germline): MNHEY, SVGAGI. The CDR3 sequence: CASSLRGNSYNEQFF. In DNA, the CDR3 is TGTGCCAGCAGTTTGCGGGGGAACTCCTACAATGAGCAGTTCTTC.

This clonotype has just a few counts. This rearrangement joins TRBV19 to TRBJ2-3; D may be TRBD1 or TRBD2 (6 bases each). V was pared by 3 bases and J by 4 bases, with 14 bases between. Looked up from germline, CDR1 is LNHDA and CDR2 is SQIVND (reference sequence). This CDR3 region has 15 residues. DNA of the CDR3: TGTGCCAGTAGTATGGGTGGAGGGGGGCCAGATACGCAGTATTTT. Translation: CASSMGGGGPDTQYF.

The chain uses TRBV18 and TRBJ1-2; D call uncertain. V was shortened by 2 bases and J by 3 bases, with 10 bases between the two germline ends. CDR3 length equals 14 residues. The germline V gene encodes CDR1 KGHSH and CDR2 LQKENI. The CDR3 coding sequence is TGTGCCAGCTCACCATGGCAGGCGGACTATGGCTACACCTTC. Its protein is CASSPWQADYGYTF. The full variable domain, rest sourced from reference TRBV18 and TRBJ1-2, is NAGVMQNPRHLVRRRGQEARLRCSPMKGHSHVYWYRQLPEEGLKFMVYLQKENIIDESGMPKERFSAEFPKEGPSILRIQQVVRGDSAAYFCASSPWQADYGYTFGSGTRLTVV.